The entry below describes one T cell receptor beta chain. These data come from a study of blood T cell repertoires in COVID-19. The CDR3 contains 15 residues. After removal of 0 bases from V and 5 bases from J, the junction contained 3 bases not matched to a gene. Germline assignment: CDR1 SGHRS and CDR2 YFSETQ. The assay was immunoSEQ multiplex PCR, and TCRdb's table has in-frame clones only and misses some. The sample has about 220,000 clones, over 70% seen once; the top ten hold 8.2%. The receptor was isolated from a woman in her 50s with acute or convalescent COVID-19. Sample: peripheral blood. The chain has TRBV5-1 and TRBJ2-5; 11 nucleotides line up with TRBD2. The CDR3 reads CASSLEGTSGETQYF. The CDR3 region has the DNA TGCGCCAGCAGCTTGGAAGGGACTAGCGGTGAGACCCAGTACTTC.